The 8 T cell receptor beta chains reported below all come from one sample, sequenced in a study of regulatory T cells in long-lasting Graves disease. As for time point: newly diagnosed GD, antithyroid drugs for less than 3 months. Researchers made the TCR library from RNA that was extracted from PBMCs. Building of the TCR beta libraries involved iRepertoire HTBI primers and Arm-PCR of CDR3 regions. MiXCR, run by TCRdb on the multiplex PCR reads, gives a single entry per CDR3 protein. The sample lists a few hundred thousand distinct CDR3 sequences; 12% were seen once. This sample also appeared in a second study, on T cells in Graves' hyperthyroidism and ophthalmopathy.

Sequences were derived from peripheral blood mononuclear cells (PBMCs), sampled at new diagnosis, from a patient treated with antithyroid drugs. These receptors came from a woman aged 18-30 years with Graves disease.

The chain employs TRBV24-1 and TRBJ2-1; D not resolved. The CDR3 has 17 residues. V was shortened by 0 bases and J by 0 bases, with 11 bases between the two germline ends. Per germline, CDR1 KGHDR and CDR2 SFDVKD. This CDR3 is CATSDLHQNSSYNEQFF. Here the CDR3 DNA reads TGTGCCACCAGTGATTTGCATCAGAATAGCTCCTACAATGAGCAGTTCTTC.

The table lists this clonotype with many counts. The J gene is TRBJ2-1, the V gene TRBV11-2; 11 bases map to TRBD2. J lost 3 bases, V lost 1 base, and 2 bases had no gene match. The CDR3 contains 16 residues. Germline-derived CDR1 and CDR2 are SGHAT and FQNNGV. The CDR3 here is CASSLGTSGFYNEQFF. CDR3 sequence (DNA): TGTGCCAGCAGCTTAGGGACTAGCGGGTTCTACAATGAGCAGTTCTTC.

This clonotype was recorded a few times. The chain has TRBV6-1 and TRBJ1-6; the D is unclear. V shed 8 bases and J shed 9 bases, with 20 bases lying between them. This CDR3 comprises 15 residues. Germline V gene data show CDR1 as MNHNS and CDR2 as SASEGT. The CDR3 spells CASAQFYGVSSPLHF. The CDR3 bases are TGTGCCAGCGCGCAGTTCTACGGGGTTAGTTCACCCCTCCACTTT.

In its sample, this clonotype was seen many times. V and J are TRBV28 and TRBJ1-4; D call uncertain. Trimming stripped 3 bases from V and 7 bases from J, with 12 bases between. CDR1 and CDR2 from the germline V gene are MDHEN and SYDVKM. The CDR3 contains 14 residues. The CDR3 DNA reads as TGTGCCAGCAGTTTCCCCCCCCCCCGTGAAAAACTGTTTTTT. It encodes CASSFPPPREKLFF.

This clonotype was counted a few times. The genes are TRBV30 and TRBJ1-1, with D tentatively TRBD1 (6 bases). The CDR3 is made up of 14 amino acids. Germline V lookup: CDR1 GTSNPN, CDR2 SVGIG (reference sequence). The V and J ends lost 2 bases and 4 bases respectively, with 14 bases between them. The CDR3 region has the DNA TGTGCCTGGAGTCGGGACATTGCGAGCACTGAAGCTTTCTTT. Amino acids: CAWSRDIASTEAFF.

On this clonotype itself: Just one base apart from a much larger clone, this may be a read error. The CDR3 loop reads CAISESSGTYEQYF. The CDR3 DNA reads TGTGCCATCAGTGAGTCGAGTGGCACCTACGAGCAGTACTTC. The rearrangement joins TRBV10-3 to TRBJ2-7; D gene unclear. Germline V gene sequence: CDR1 ENHRY, CDR2 SYGVKD. The CDR3 sequence is 14 residues long. The V end lost 0 bases, the J end lost 2 bases, and 8 bases lay between the germline ends.

This clonotype was picked up many times. V is TRBV7-9 and J is TRBJ2-1; D ambiguous. CDR1 and CDR2 from the germline V gene are SEHNR and FQNEAQ (reference sequence). The germline V and J ends were trimmed by 8 bases and 4 bases, with 6 bases remaining between them. This CDR3 has 11 residues. The CDR3 DNA reads as TGTGCCAGCGAGAAATACAATGAGCAGTTCTTC. Translating it yields CASEKYNEQFF.

This clonotype was detected many times. With a much larger clone just one base away, this may be a read error. The chain links TRBV7-9 to TRBJ1-1, with TRBD1 identical over 7 bases. CDR1 and CDR2 from the germline V gene are SEHNR and FQNEAQ (reference sequence). Germline trimming cut 2 bases from V and 5 bases from J; bases unmatched to any gene: 2. The CDR3 covers 13 residues. The CDR3 loop is CASSLKGATEAFF. The CDR3 DNA sequence: TGTGCCAGCAGCTTAAAGGGGGCTACTGAAGCTTTCTTT.